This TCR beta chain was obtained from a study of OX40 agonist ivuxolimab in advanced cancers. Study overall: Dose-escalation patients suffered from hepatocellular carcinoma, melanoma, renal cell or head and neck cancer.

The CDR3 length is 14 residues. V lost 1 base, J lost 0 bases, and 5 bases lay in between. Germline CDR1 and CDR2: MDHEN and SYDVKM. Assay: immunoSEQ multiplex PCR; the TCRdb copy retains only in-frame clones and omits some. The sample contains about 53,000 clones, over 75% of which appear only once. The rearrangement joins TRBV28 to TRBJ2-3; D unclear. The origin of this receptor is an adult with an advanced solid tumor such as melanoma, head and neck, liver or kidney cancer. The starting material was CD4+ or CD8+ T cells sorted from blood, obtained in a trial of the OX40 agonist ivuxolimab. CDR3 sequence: CASSLSPSTDTQYF. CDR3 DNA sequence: TGTGCCAGCAGTTTATCTCCTAGCACAGATACGCAGTATTTT.